This T cell receptor beta chain was recovered during a study of blood T cell repertoires in COVID-19 (TCRdb year 2020). A note on the overall study: Samples from collaborators originated in the United States, Italy and Spain and spanned both the acute and convalescent phases of COVID-19. The material from the prospective study consisted of cDNA or gDNA derived from T cells, B-cell-depleted T cells, or PBMCs. Deeply sampled blood TCRbeta repertoires from subjects exposed to, actively infected with, or recovered from COVID-19 were included in the dataset. The repertoires were made available in a free public database intended to serve as a resource for research on the immune response to SARS-CoV-2. Samples were obtained from the ongoing ImmuneRACE study (first 160 participants) and from about 1,300 subjects provided by 6 global collaborators. Sample metadata almost always included a de-identified subject ID, COVID-19 status, age in years and sex. HLA class I and class II types, where available, came from metadata supplied by the sample provider rather than from assay-based typing. Results the study describes overall, beyond this receptor: The amount of clinical and demographic metadata varied by source and participant and was provided uncurated.

Whole blood was collected in K2EDTA tubes by collaborating institutions according to the institutions' own protocols. For TCRbeta analysis, collaborator samples were shipped as frozen whole blood, as isolated PBMCs, or as DNA extracted from either sample type. For CDR1 and CDR2, the germline V gene lists KGHSH and LQKENI. The CDR3 measures 15 amino acids from cysteine to phenylalanine. Here the CDR3 DNA is all that survives: 45 bases in frame from base 1. V is cut by 6 bases and J by 6 bases, and the space between the germline ends is 18 bases. The immunoSEQ Assay, a bias-controlled multiplex PCR, was used to amplify TCRbeta CDR3 regions from genomic DNA. The source study handled its data this way. Nucleated cell counts per sample were estimated from amplification of reference gene primers within the assay. To quantify the absolute abundance of each unique TCRbeta CDR3 rearrangement, sequence reads were collapsed and filtered. For each sample, productive Simpson clonality was calculated by taking the square root of Simpson's diversity index across productive rearrangements. TCRdb provides this immuneACCESS table in a form limited to in-frame rearrangements. Some clones are lacking; in checked studies, under half of them reflect an unresolved V gene, and why the rest are absent is not known. For V, J and clone size, that table is used; D and trimming come from the DNA. The sample contains about 150,000 clones, less than 95% of them found a single time. Jointly, the top ten make up about 0.57% of the sample.

This clone was observed once. Its antigen is not yet known. No quality values exist for individual bases; no much larger clone is one base distant. The chain uses TRBV18 and TRBJ2-1; the D gene is not confidently resolved. The clonotype was recovered from a man aged 50-60 years with acute or convalescent COVID-19. The specimen was peripheral blood. DNA sequence: TGTGCCAGCTCCCCGCCCCGGGTCCGGAGCAATGAGCAGTTCTTC. Protein translation: CASSPPRVRSNEQFF.